This is a list of T cell receptor beta chains from one sample in a study of control samples from healthy donors and cancer patients. Some clones are missing from TCRdb's copy, which holds only in-frame ones; the method was immunoSEQ multiplex PCR. The table lists fewer than 85,000 clones, over 80% of them singletons. The sample consisted of blood. These receptors all come from a woman aged 60-75 years in good health. The CDR3 runs from the conserved cysteine through the conserved F or W. Each record gives: D gene, V gene, J gene, clone size, CDR3 DNA, CDR3 protein. A D gene is named only where the DNA matches it firmly. Size values are once, few and many counts, or a class for expanded clones, and some rows have none.

d_gene: TRBD1
v_gene: TRBV3-1/TRBV3-2
j_gene: TRBJ2-4
abundance: .
CDR3nt: TGTGCCAGCAGCCCCAGGGGGCCGACCAAAAACATTCAGTACTTC
CDR3aa: CASSPRGPTKNIQYF

d_gene: .
v_gene: TRBV12-3/TRBV12-4
j_gene: TRBJ1-2
abundance: once
CDR3nt: TGTGCCAGCAGTTTCGGGACAACCTATGGCTACACCTTC
CDR3aa: CASSFGTTYGYTF

d_gene: .
v_gene: TRBV5-1
j_gene: TRBJ1-5
abundance: once
CDR3nt: TGCGCCAGCAGCCCCGGGAGCGGGGGCGCTTATAGCAATCAGCCCCAGCATTTT
CDR3aa: CASSPGSGGAYSNQPQHF

d_gene: TRBD1
v_gene: TRBV6-5
j_gene: TRBJ1-4
abundance: .
CDR3nt: TGTGCCAGCAGTTCCGGGACAGGGAGGGCGGAAAAACTGTTTTTT
CDR3aa: CASSSGTGRAEKLFF

d_gene: .
v_gene: TRBV27
j_gene: TRBJ1-6
abundance: .
CDR3nt: TGTGCCAGCACCCGGGACACCAAAAATTCACCCCTCCACTTT
CDR3aa: CASTRDTKNSPLHF

d_gene: .
v_gene: TRBV11-2
j_gene: TRBJ1-6
abundance: .
CDR3nt: TGTGCCAGCAGAAAACCCGGGCAGGGGTCTAATTCACCCCTCCACTTT
CDR3aa: CASRKPGQGSNSPLHF

d_gene: .
v_gene: TRBV9
j_gene: TRBJ1-1
abundance: .
CDR3nt: TGTGCCAGCAGCCCCGCAGGACGGGCTGGTTTCTTT
CDR3aa: CASSPAGRAGFF

d_gene: .
v_gene: TRBV5-6
j_gene: TRBJ2-7
abundance: .
CDR3nt: TGTGCCAGCAGCCTGGGTAGGGGGAACGAGCAGTACTTC
CDR3aa: CASSLGRGNEQYF

d_gene: TRBD1
v_gene: TRBV5-1
j_gene: TRBJ2-7
abundance: .
CDR3nt: TGCGCCAGCAGCTTGGCTCCACAGGGGGCGTCCTACGAGCAGTACTTC
CDR3aa: CASSLAPQGASYEQYF

d_gene: .
v_gene: TRBV4-2
j_gene: TRBJ2-5
abundance: .
CDR3nt: TGTGCCAGCAGCCAAGTCGGGCGTAAAGAGACCCAGTACTTC
CDR3aa: CASSQVGRKETQYF

d_gene: TRBD1
v_gene: TRBV5-1
j_gene: TRBJ1-2
abundance: .
CDR3nt: TGCGCCAGCAGCTTGGGAATTAGACAGGGCGGCTACACCTTC
CDR3aa: CASSLGIRQGGYTF

d_gene: .
v_gene: TRBV6-5
j_gene: TRBJ1-6
abundance: .
CDR3nt: TGTGCCAGCAGTCAGCCGAATTCACCCCTCCACTTT
CDR3aa: CASSQPNSPLHF

d_gene: .
v_gene: TRBV3-1/TRBV3-2
j_gene: TRBJ1-1
abundance: .
CDR3nt: TGTGCCAGCAGCCAAATTTCTGAAGCTTTCTTT
CDR3aa: CASSQISEAFF

d_gene: TRBD1
v_gene: TRBV6-6
j_gene: TRBJ1-5
abundance: .
CDR3nt: TGTGCCAGCAGAAACAGGGGTAGGGACAATCAGCCCCAGCATTTT
CDR3aa: CASRNRGRDNQPQHF

d_gene: .
v_gene: TRBV28
j_gene: TRBJ1-6
abundance: once
CDR3nt: TGTGCCAGCAGTTCCGGCCAGGGCTCTATAATTCCACCCCTCCACTTT
CDR3aa: CASSSGQGSIIPPLHF

d_gene: TRBD2
v_gene: TRBV3-1/TRBV3-2
j_gene: TRBJ2-1
abundance: once
CDR3nt: TGTGCCAGCAGCCAAGGCCCCGGACTAGGAGGGTACAATGAGCAGTTCTTC
CDR3aa: CASSQGPGLGGYNEQFF

d_gene: TRBD2
v_gene: TRBV6-5
j_gene: TRBJ2-2
abundance: .
CDR3nt: TGTGCCAGTCGACTAGCGGGACACACCGGGGAGCTGTTTTTT
CDR3aa: CASRLAGHTGELFF

d_gene: TRBD2
v_gene: TRBV2
j_gene: TRBJ2-7
abundance: .
CDR3nt: TGTGCCAGCAGTAGAGAGAGCGGGAGAGCCTACGAGCAGTACTTC
CDR3aa: CASSRESGRAYEQYF

d_gene: TRBD1
v_gene: TRBV28
j_gene: TRBJ1-6
abundance: .
CDR3nt: TGTGCCAGCAGAAGCGGACAGGGCCAGAATTCACCCCTCCACTTT
CDR3aa: CASRSGQGQNSPLHF

d_gene: .
v_gene: TRBV7-9
j_gene: TRBJ1-3
abundance: .
CDR3nt: TGTGCCAGCACCGGCTCTGGAAACACCATATATTTT
CDR3aa: CASTGSGNTIYF

d_gene: .
v_gene: TRBV11-2
j_gene: TRBJ2-1
abundance: .
CDR3nt: TGTGCCAGCAGCTTAAGCCAGGGGTTATACAATGAGCAGTTCTTC
CDR3aa: CASSLSQGLYNEQFF

d_gene: TRBD2
v_gene: TRBV2
j_gene: TRBJ2-5
abundance: .
CDR3nt: TGTGCCAGCAGGGAAACTAGCGGGAGGGTAGAAGAGACCCAGTACTTC
CDR3aa: CASRETSGRVEETQYF

d_gene: TRBD2
v_gene: TRBV30
j_gene: TRBJ2-2
abundance: .
CDR3nt: TGTGCCTGCCTAAAACGGGCGGGAGCGAACACCGGGGAGCTGTTTTTT
CDR3aa: CACLKRAGANTGELFF

d_gene: .
v_gene: TRBV6-5
j_gene: TRBJ2-6
abundance: .
CDR3nt: TGTGCCAGCAGTCCCGCCTCCTCTGGGGCCAACGTCCTGACTTTC
CDR3aa: CASSPASSGANVLTF

d_gene: TRBD1
v_gene: TRBV6-5
j_gene: TRBJ1-2
abundance: .
CDR3nt: TGTGCCAGCAGGCCAGGACAGGGTAATGGCTACACCTTC
CDR3aa: CASRPGQGNGYTF

d_gene: .
v_gene: TRBV18
j_gene: TRBJ2-1
abundance: once
CDR3nt: TGTGCCAGCTCACCCGACAGCAATGAGCAGTTCTTC
CDR3aa: CASSPDSNEQFF

d_gene: TRBD1
v_gene: TRBV24-1
j_gene: TRBJ2-2
abundance: .
CDR3nt: TGTGCCACCAGTGACCCGGGACAGGGGGGCGGGGAGCTGTTTTTT
CDR3aa: CATSDPGQGGGELFF

d_gene: .
v_gene: TRBV27
j_gene: TRBJ1-2
abundance: .
CDR3nt: TGTGCCAGCAGTCGGGGAGGGACGGTGAACTATGGCTACACCTTC
CDR3aa: CASSRGGTVNYGYTF

d_gene: .
v_gene: TRBV19
j_gene: TRBJ1-1
abundance: .
CDR3nt: TGTGCCAGTAGTATACAGGGAGGTAGGAACACTGAAGCTTTCTTT
CDR3aa: CASSIQGGRNTEAFF

d_gene: .
v_gene: TRBV27
j_gene: TRBJ1-5
abundance: .
CDR3nt: TGTGCCAGCAGTTTAAGGTCGGGCAGTAATCAGCCCCAGCATTTT
CDR3aa: CASSLRSGSNQPQHF

d_gene: TRBD1
v_gene: TRBV2
j_gene: TRBJ2-7
abundance: .
CDR3nt: TGTGCCAGCAGTTCTCAGGGGGCTCCCGACGAGCAGTACTTC
CDR3aa: CASSSQGAPDEQYF

d_gene: TRBD1
v_gene: TRBV6-6
j_gene: TRBJ2-7
abundance: .
CDR3nt: TGTGCCAGCAGCTCCGGGACAGCGATCTCCTACGAGCAGTACTTC
CDR3aa: CASSSGTAISYEQYF

d_gene: TRBD2
v_gene: TRBV7-9
j_gene: TRBJ2-1
abundance: .
CDR3nt: TGTGCCAGCGTGGCGGGAGCCTACAATGAGCAGTTCTTC
CDR3aa: CASVAGAYNEQFF

d_gene: .
v_gene: TRBV6-5
j_gene: TRBJ1-3
abundance: .
CDR3nt: TGTGCCAGCAGGACCGGACAGGGAAACACCATATATTTT
CDR3aa: CASRTGQGNTIYF

d_gene: .
v_gene: TRBV12-3/TRBV12-4
j_gene: TRBJ2-7
abundance: .
CDR3nt: TGTGCCAGCAGTTCAGGGGACCTCTACGAGCAGTACTTC
CDR3aa: CASSSGDLYEQYF

d_gene: .
v_gene: TRBV5-4
j_gene: TRBJ2-1
abundance: .
CDR3nt: TGTGCCAGCCGCCCCTCAAGCTCCTACAATGAGCAGTTCTTC
CDR3aa: CASRPSSSYNEQFF

d_gene: .
v_gene: TRBV29-1
j_gene: TRBJ2-7
abundance: .
CDR3nt: TGCAGCGTTGATAAGGGCGAGCAGTACTTC
CDR3aa: CSVDKGEQYF

d_gene: TRBD1
v_gene: TRBV7-3
j_gene: TRBJ1-1
abundance: .
CDR3nt: TGTGCCAGCAGCGTACGACAGGGAGTAACTGAAGCTTTCTTT
CDR3aa: CASSVRQGVTEAFF

d_gene: TRBD1
v_gene: TRBV28
j_gene: TRBJ1-2
abundance: .
CDR3nt: TGTGCCAGCAGTTCCGGGACAGGGGAGATGAACTATGGCTACACCTTC
CDR3aa: CASSSGTGEMNYGYTF